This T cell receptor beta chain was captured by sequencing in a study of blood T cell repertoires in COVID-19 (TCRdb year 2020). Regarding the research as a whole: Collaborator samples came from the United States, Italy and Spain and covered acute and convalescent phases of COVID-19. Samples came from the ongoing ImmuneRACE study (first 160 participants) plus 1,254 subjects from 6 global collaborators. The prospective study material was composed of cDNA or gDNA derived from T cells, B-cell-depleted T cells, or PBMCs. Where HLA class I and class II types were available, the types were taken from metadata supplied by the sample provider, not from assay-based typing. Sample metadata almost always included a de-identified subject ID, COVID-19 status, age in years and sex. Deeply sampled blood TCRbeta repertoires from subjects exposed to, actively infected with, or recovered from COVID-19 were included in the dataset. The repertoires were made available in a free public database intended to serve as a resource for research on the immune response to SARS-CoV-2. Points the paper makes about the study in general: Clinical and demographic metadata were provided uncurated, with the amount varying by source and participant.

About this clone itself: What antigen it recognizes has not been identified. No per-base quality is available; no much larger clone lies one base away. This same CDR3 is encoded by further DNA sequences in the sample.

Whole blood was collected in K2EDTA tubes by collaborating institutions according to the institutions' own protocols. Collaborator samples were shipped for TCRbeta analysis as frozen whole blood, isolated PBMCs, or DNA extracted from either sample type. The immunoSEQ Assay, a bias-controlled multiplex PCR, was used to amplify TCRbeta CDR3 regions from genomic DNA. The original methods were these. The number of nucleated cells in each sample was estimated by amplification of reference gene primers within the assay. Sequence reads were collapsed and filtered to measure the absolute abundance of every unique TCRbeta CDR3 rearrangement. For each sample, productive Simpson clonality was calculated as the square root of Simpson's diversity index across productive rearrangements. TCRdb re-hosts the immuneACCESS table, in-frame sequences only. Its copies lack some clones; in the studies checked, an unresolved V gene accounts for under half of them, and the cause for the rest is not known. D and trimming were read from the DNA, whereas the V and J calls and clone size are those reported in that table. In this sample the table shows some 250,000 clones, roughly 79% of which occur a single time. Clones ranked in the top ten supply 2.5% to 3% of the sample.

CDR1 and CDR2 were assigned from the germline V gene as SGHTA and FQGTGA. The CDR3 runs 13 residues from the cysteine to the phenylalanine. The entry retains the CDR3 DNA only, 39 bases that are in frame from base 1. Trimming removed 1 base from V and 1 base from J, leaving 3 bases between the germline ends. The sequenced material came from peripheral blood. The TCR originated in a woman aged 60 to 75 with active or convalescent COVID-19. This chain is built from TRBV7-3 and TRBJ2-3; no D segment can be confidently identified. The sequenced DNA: TGTGCCAGCAGCTTAATAGGCACAGATACGCAGTATTTT. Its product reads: CASSLIGTDTQYF.